The T cell receptor (beta chain) under discussion was sequenced for a study of T cell responses to AZD1222 COVID-19 vaccine. Study findings and constraints: Spike-wide coverage was observed for vaccine-associated CD4 TCRs, with dominant responses at 160-218 and 743-854.

A note on this clone: Antigen: not known.

Sequencing used immunoSEQ multiplex PCR; TCRdb keeps in-frame clones, though not all of them. The sample has about 120,000 clones; 75% to 90% are singletons. Trimming left V 5 bases short and J 7 bases short, with 12 bases between. Germline V gene sequence: CDR1 SGHTA, CDR2 FQGNSA. This CDR3 has 13 residues. The genes are TRBV7-2 and TRBJ2-4; weak D call: TRBD1 (6 bases). Here the sequenced sample was peripheral blood, taken on day 0 of MenACWY control vaccination. This TCR was sampled from an adult in good health. This CDR3 reads CASSRPGVNIQYF. The CDR3 DNA follows: TGTGCCAGCAGCCGCCCAGGGGTGAACATTCAGTACTTC.